These 3 T cell receptor beta chains originate from one sample sequenced in a study of response to subunit inactivated influenza vaccine. TCRdb used MiXCR to reprocess the RT-PCR reads, holding one entry per CDR3 protein. Of around 490,000 distinct CDR3 sequences in the sample, 7.6% were seen once. The sequenced sample was PBMCs from blood, obtained around 25 months after vaccination. The source of these receptors is a man between 45 and 75 years old who received an inactivated influenza vaccine.

This clonotype was observed a few times. Written as DNA, the CDR3 is TGTGCCAGCAGTTACTCTCTACGACGAGTAGACACTGAAGCTTTCTTT. Protein: CASSYSLRRVDTEAFF. The V gene is TRBV6-5, the J gene TRBJ1-1; D unresolved. The CDR3 contains 16 residues. V gave up 0 bases and J gave up 3 bases, with 14 bases separating them. The V gene's germline CDR1 is MNHEY and CDR2 SVGAGI.

The table lists this clonotype with many counts. The chain is built from TRBV14 and TRBJ2-2; a weak D match, TRBD2 (5 bases). Germline V CDR1 and CDR2: SGHDN, FVKESK. V was clipped by 0 bases and J by 3 bases, with 14 bases between them. The CDR3 spans 17 residues. CDR3 nucleotide sequence: TGTGCCAGCAGCCAAGATTCTTCACCGGGGTACACCGGGGAGCTGTTTTTT. It encodes CASSQDSSPGYTGELFF.

This clonotype showed up many times. The chain employs TRBV15 and TRBJ2-3, with D maybe TRBD1 (5 bases). CDR1 and CDR2 (germline): LNHNV, YYDKDF (reference sequence). The CDR3 consists of 15 residues. V was pared by 0 bases and J by 1 base, with 8 bases between. The CDR3 bases are TGTGCCACCAGCAGAGATATAGGGGGCACAGATACGCAGTATTTT. It is translated as CATSRDIGGTDTQYF.